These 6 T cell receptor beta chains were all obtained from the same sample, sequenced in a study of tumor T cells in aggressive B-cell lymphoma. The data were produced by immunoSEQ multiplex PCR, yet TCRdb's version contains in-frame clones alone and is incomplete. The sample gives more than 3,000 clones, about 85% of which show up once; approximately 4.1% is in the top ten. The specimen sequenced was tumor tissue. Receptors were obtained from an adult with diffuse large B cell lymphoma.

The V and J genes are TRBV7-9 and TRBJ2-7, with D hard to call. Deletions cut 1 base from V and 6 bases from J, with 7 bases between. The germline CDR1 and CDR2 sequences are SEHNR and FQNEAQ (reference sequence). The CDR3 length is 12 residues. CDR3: CASSLGAREQYF. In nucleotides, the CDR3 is TGTGCCAGCAGCTTAGGAGCTCGCGAGCAGTACTTC. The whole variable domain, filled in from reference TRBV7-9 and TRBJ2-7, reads DTGVSQNPRHKITKRGQNVTFRCDPISEHNRLYWYRQTLGQGPEFLTYFQNEAQLEKSRLLSDRFSAERPKGSFSTLEIQRTEQGDSAMYLCASSLGAREQYFGPGTRLTVT.

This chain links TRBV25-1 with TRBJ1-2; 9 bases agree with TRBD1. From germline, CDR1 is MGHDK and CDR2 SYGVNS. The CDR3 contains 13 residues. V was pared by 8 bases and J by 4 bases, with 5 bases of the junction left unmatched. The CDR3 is CASRPGQGYGYTF. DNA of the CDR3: TGTGCCAGCCGTCCGGGACAGGGCTATGGCTACACCTTC.

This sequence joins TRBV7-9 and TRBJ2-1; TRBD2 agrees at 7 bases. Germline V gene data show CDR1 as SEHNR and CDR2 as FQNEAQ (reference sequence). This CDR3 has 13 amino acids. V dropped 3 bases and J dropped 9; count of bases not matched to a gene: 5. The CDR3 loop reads CASSLGGRVEQFF. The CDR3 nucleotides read TGTGCCAGCAGCTTGGGGGGGAGGGTTGAGCAGTTCTTC.

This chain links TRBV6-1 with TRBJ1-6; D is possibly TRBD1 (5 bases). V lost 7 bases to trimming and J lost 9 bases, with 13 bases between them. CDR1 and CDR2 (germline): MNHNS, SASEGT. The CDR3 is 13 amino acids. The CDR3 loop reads CASMGGVGSPLHF. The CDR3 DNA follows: TGTGCCAGCATGGGAGGGGTCGGTTCACCCCTCCACTTT.

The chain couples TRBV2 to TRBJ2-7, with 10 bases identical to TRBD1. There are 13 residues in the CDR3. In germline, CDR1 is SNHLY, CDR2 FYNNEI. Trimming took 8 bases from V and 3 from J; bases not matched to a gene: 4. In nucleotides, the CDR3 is TGTGCCAGCGGGCGGACAGGGGGCTACGAGCAGTACTTC. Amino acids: CASGRTGGYEQYF.

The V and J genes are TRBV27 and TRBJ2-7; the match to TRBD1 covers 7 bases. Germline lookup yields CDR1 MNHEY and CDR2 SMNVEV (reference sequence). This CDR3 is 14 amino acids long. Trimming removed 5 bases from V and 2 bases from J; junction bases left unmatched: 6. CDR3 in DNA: TGTGCCAGCAGTACAGACAGGGCAACCTACGAGCAGTACTTC. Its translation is CASSTDRATYEQYF.